The 4 T cell receptor beta chains in this list originate from one sample, sequenced in a study of T cell responses to AZD1222 COVID-19 vaccine (TCRdb year 2021). The time point label, read with the paper, signifies: about 28 days (+/-7) after the second vaccine dose. The method was the immunoSEQ multiplex PCR assay. TCRdb stores this immuneACCESS table with in-frame sequences only. Part of the clones is absent; in the studies checked, under half of the shortfall reflects unresolved V genes, and no reason is known for the rest. The sample table records 100,000 to 150,000 clones; roughly 93% of these occur just once. Of the sample, approximately 1.1% is held by the ten largest clones. Specimen: peripheral blood, collected 28 days after the second AZD1222 dose. These receptors were taken from an adult who received the AZD1222 COVID-19 vaccine.

This chain joins TRBV29-1 and TRBJ2-5; D unresolved. The CDR3 has 11 residues. From germline, CDR1 is SQVTM and CDR2 ANQGSEA. CDR3 region: CRSVAEETQYF. Here the CDR3 DNA reads TGCAGGTCGGTGGCAGAAGAGACCCAGTACTTC.

The rearrangement links TRBV28 to TRBJ2-7, with TRBD1 identical over 7 bases. CDR3 size: 15 residues. J gave up 3 bases and V 4 bases, and 9 bases lay outside the gene matches. Germline CDR1 is MDHEN and CDR2 is SYDVKM. The CDR3 sequence: CASSSPGTAYYEQYF. As DNA, the CDR3 is TGTGCCAGCAGTTCGCCCGGGACAGCATACTACGAGCAGTACTTC.

The chain has TRBV6-5 and TRBJ2-7, with D tentatively TRBD2 (6 bases). Germline V gives CDR1 MNHEY, CDR2 SVGAGI. The V and J ends lost 0 bases and 2 bases respectively, with 14 bases between them. The CDR3 loop spans 16 amino acids. CDR3 sequence (DNA): TGTGCCAGCAGTTACTCTCTACTAGCTTTCACCTACGAGCAGTACTTC. It is translated as CASSYSLLAFTYEQYF.

The DNA of the CDR3 is TGTGCCAGCTCATTATTCGCGGGAGACATCTACGAGCAGTACTTC. It encodes CASSLFAGDIYEQYF. The J gene is TRBJ2-7, the V gene TRBV18; TRBD2 agrees at 7 bases. CDR1 is KGHSH and CDR2 is LQKENI in the germline V gene. This CDR3 region has 15 residues. The ends lost 5 bases at V and 3 bases at J; junction bases unmatched: 10.